The 5 T cell receptor beta chains below all came from one sample that was sequenced in a study of cytomegalovirus exposure and HLA in healthy donors. PCR involved 60 Vbeta and 13 Jbeta primers. Sequenced by immunoSEQ multiplex PCR; TCRdb stores in-frame clones only, minus some. The table lists roughly 130,000 clones, about 8.5% of them singletons. Sample: PBMCs. These receptors came from a man in his forties in good health and CMV-seronegative.

This clone was recorded a few times. The V and J genes are TRBV11-3 and TRBJ1-1; D is uncertain. The CDR3 runs to 13 residues. V lost 4 bases and J lost 7, with 13 bases in between. The germline V gene encodes CDR1 SGHNT and CDR2 YENEEA. The CDR3, as DNA: TGTGCCAGCAGCTCAAGACACTCAGTTGAAGCTTTCTTT. It translates to CASSSRHSVEAFF.

Ten or more counts support this clone. The chain carries TRBV2 and TRBJ2-3, with D perhaps TRBD1 (5 bases). The V and J ends lost 10 bases and 2 bases respectively, with 19 bases between them. The CDR3 runs 15 residues. CDR1 and CDR2 (germline): SNHLY, FYNNEI. CDR3 amino acids: CATPTQTEYTDTQYF. CDR3 DNA sequence: TGTGCCACCCCGACTCAGACAGAGTACACAGATACGCAGTATTTT.

The CDR3 nucleotides read TGTGCCAGCAGCGACTCCCGGGGGGCAGATACGCAGTATTTT. Its protein is CASSDSRGADTQYF. V is TRBV11-2 and J is TRBJ2-3; TRBD2 matches at 7 bases. The CDR3 runs to 14 residues. V trimming: 5 bases; J trimming: 4 bases; junction bases outside the gene matches: 6. The germline CDR1 and CDR2 sequences are SGHAT and FQNNGV.

The rearrangement uses TRBV11-2 and TRBJ2-7, with TRBD2 matching over 8 bases. V dropped 5 bases and J dropped 4; count of bases not matched to a gene: 7. The CDR3 runs to 14 residues. Germline assignment: CDR1 SGHAT and CDR2 FQNNGV. Here the CDR3 DNA reads TGTGCCAGCAGCCCTCGGGGGGGCTCGTACGAGCAGTACTTC. Amino acid sequence: CASSPRGGSYEQYF.

V usage is TRBV7-9 and J usage is TRBJ1-4; 10 nucleotides align to TRBD1. The ends lost 7 bases at V and 7 bases at J; junction bases unmatched: 12. Germline CDR1 is SEHNR and CDR2 is FQNEAQ (reference sequence). The CDR3 loop spans 16 amino acids. The CDR3 sequence: CASTRDRGSVGEKLFF. The DNA of the CDR3 is TGTGCCAGCACCCGGGACAGGGGTTCTGTCGGTGAAAAACTGTTTTTT.